The clone carrying this T cell receptor (beta chain) occurred a few times. The target antigen is unknown. The CDR3 consists of 14 residues. V gave up 4 bases and J gave up 5 bases, with 12 bases separating them. Germline V gene lookup returns CDR1 LGHDT and CDR2 YNNKEL (reference sequence). Each CDR3 protein is one row after TCRdb ran MiXCR on the RT-PCR reads. The data contain about 480,000 distinct CDR3 sequences, around 25% of them singletons. These data belong to a study of response to subunit inactivated influenza vaccine. Study-level results: Few new T cells, the authors suggested, are recruited by each seasonal influenza vaccination.

The rearrangement links TRBV3-1 to TRBJ2-1; D is undetermined. The receptor comes from a middle-aged man who received an inactivated influenza vaccine. Sequenced here: CD4+ T cells sorted from PBMCs, sampled roughly 5 days after vaccination. The chain's CDR3 is CASSLGSSNNEQFF. DNA for the CDR3: TGTGCCAGCAGCCTGGGCTCCTCTAACAATGAGCAGTTCTTC.